Listed below are T cell receptor beta chains from one sample, sequenced in a study of control samples from healthy donors and cancer patients. The repertoire was sequenced with immunoSEQ multiplex PCR; TCRdb's copy has only in-frame clones and lacks some. The sample has roughly 69,000 clones; 83% are singletons. Material: blood. Every receptor here comes from a man aged 55-75 years in good health. Both conserved end residues are part of each CDR3. D genes are given only for firm matches. Rows give clone size only sometimes, using once, few, many, or a class for an expanded clone.

abundance,v_gene,j_gene,d_gene,CDR3aa,CDR3nt
-,TRBV7-6,TRBJ2-2,TRBD2,CASNGREGLTGELFF,TGTGCCAGCAACGGACGGGAGGGCCTTACCGGGGAGCTGTTTTTT
-,TRBV6-5,TRBJ1-6,TRBD1,CASSYESTGGNSPLHF,TGTGCCAGCAGTTACGAATCGACAGGGGGGAATTCACCCCTCCACTTT
once,TRBV18,TRBJ2-2,TRBD1,CASSPDRTNTGELFF,TGTGCCAGCTCACCGGACAGGACCAACACCGGGGAGCTGTTTTTT
once,TRBV12-3/TRBV12-4,TRBJ1-2,-,CASSFVGDYGYTF,TGTGCCAGCAGTTTTGTCGGGGACTATGGCTACACCTTC
few,TRBV6-4,TRBJ1-2,-,CASSDSTGGRYTF,TGTGCCAGCAGTGACTCGACGGGGGGCCGCTACACCTTC
-,TRBV7-3,TRBJ2-5,TRBD1,CASSLAGTEGETQYF,TGTGCCAGCAGCTTAGCCGGGACAGAGGGGGAGACCCAGTACTTC
-,TRBV7-2,TRBJ2-7,-,CASSFRNRPEQYF,TGTGCCAGCAGCTTCAGGAACAGGCCGGAACAGTACTTC
-,TRBV19,TRBJ1-2,-,CASSLQGFAGYTF,TGTGCCAGTAGTCTACAGGGATTTGCTGGCTACACCTTC
-,TRBV6-6,TRBJ2-7,-,CASRHDRADPQYF,TGTGCCAGCAGACACGACCGGGCGGACCCGCAGTACTTC
-,TRBV3-1/TRBV3-2,TRBJ2-3,-,CASSQDPPGAESTDTQYF,TGTGCCAGCAGCCAAGACCCTCCGGGAGCGGAGAGTACAGATACGCAGTATTTT
few,TRBV25-1,TRBJ2-5,TRBD2,CASSEPSGIETQYF,TGTGCCAGCAGTGAACCTAGCGGGATTGAGACCCAGTACTTC
-,TRBV7-8,TRBJ2-7,-,CASSPHANEQYF,TGTGCCAGCAGCCCCCATGCGAACGAGCAGTACTTC
-,TRBV28,TRBJ1-1,-,CASSFGLNTEAFF,TGTGCCAGCAGTTTTGGGTTGAACACTGAAGCTTTCTTT
-,TRBV6-4,TRBJ2-3,-,CASRQQKNTDTQYF,TGTGCCAGCAGACAGCAAAAGAACACAGATACGCAGTATTTT
once,TRBV4-1,TRBJ2-2,-,CASSHDKTVWAGLNTGELFF,TGCGCCAGCAGCCACGATAAAACGGTCTGGGCGGGACTGAACACCGGGGAGCTGTTTTTT
-,TRBV28,TRBJ1-1,TRBD1,CASSLRTGGNTEAFF,TGTGCCAGCAGTTTAAGGACAGGTGGAAACACTGAAGCTTTCTTT
-,TRBV19,TRBJ1-5,-,CASSAHLQPQHF,TGTGCCAGTAGTGCCCACTTACAGCCCCAGCATTTT
-,TRBV27,TRBJ2-3,TRBD2,CASSLGLADEASTDTQYF,TGTGCCAGCAGTCTGGGACTAGCGGATGAAGCTAGCACAGATACGCAGTATTTT
-,TRBV12-3/TRBV12-4,TRBJ2-7,-,CASRGLAVYEQYF,TGTGCCAGCCGGGGGCTAGCTGTCTACGAGCAGTACTTC
-,TRBV24-1,TRBJ2-2,-,CATSARGTGELFF,TGTGCCACCAGTGCCAGGGGCACCGGGGAGCTGTTTTTT
-,TRBV11-3,TRBJ2-2,TRBD2,CASSLDRRDGRAVGELFF,TGTGCCAGCAGCTTAGATCGGCGGGACGGGAGGGCCGTCGGGGAGCTGTTTTTT
-,TRBV6-5,TRBJ2-7,TRBD2,CASSYPTSGAVYEQYF,TGTGCCAGCAGTTACCCTACTAGCGGAGCTGTCTACGAGCAGTACTTC
-,TRBV7-9,TRBJ2-2,-,CASSSLAFGELFF,TGTGCCAGCAGCTCCCTAGCTTTCGGGGAGCTGTTTTTT
-,TRBV4-3,TRBJ2-7,TRBD1,CASSQDRTGGSYEQYF,TGCGCCAGCAGCCAGGATCGGACAGGGGGCTCTTACGAGCAGTACTTC
-,TRBV9,TRBJ2-3,-,CASSPRTGSSTDTQYF,TGTGCCAGCAGCCCCCGGACTGGATCAAGCACAGATACGCAGTATTTT
once,TRBV28,TRBJ1-1,-,CASSPRGDTEAFF,TGTGCCAGCAGCCCCCGGGGGGACACTGAAGCTTTCTTT
many,TRBV18,TRBJ1-4,-,CASSPDPLGKLFF,TGTGCCAGCTCACCGGACCCCTTAGGAAAACTGTTTTTT
-,TRBV5-1,TRBJ1-3,TRBD1,CASSSRTGISGNTIYF,TGCGCCAGCAGCTCCCGGACAGGGATCTCTGGAAACACCATATATTTT
few,TRBV27,TRBJ1-1,TRBD1,CASSPLDRAVGEAFF,TGTGCCAGCAGTCCGTTGGACAGGGCGGTTGGTGAAGCTTTCTTT
-,TRBV18,TRBJ2-5,TRBD1,CASSPGQGETQYF,TGTGCCAGCTCACCCGGACAGGGAGAGACCCAGTACTTC
-,TRBV3-1/TRBV3-2,TRBJ2-5,-,CASSQVGYQETQYF,TGTGCCAGCAGCCAAGTAGGCTACCAAGAGACCCAGTACTTC
-,TRBV7-9,TRBJ2-7,TRBD2,CASSPKTSGITYEQYF,TGTGCCAGCAGCCCGAAGACTAGCGGGATAACCTACGAGCAGTACTTC
once,TRBV11-2,TRBJ2-7,-,CASSSIREQYF,TGTGCCAGCAGCTCGATACGGGAGCAGTACTTC
-,TRBV19,TRBJ1-5,-,CASSVQQGSNQPQHF,TGTGCCAGTAGTGTTCAACAGGGTAGCAATCAGCCCCAGCATTTT
-,TRBV14,TRBJ2-7,-,CASSLIGRNNEQYF,TGTGCCAGCAGCCTGATTGGGAGGAACAACGAGCAGTACTTC
-,TRBV28,TRBJ2-7,-,CASSQGGWYGGGYEQYF,TGTGCCAGCAGTCAAGGGGGGTGGTATGGCGGGGGATACGAGCAGTACTTC
-,TRBV6-6,TRBJ1-2,-,CASSYGGTDLGGYTF,TGTGCCAGCAGTTACGGGGGGACCGACCTTGGGGGCTACACCTTC
-,TRBV11-3,TRBJ2-5,-,CASSLGKIGGRGETQYF,TGTGCCAGCAGCTTAGGGAAAATTGGGGGACGAGGAGAGACCCAGTACTTC
-,TRBV19,TRBJ2-7,-,CASSIGPDSSYEQYF,TGTGCCAGTAGTATTGGGCCGGACAGCTCCTACGAGCAGTACTTC
-,TRBV15,TRBJ2-3,-,CATSPGRGSTDTQYF,TGTGCCACCAGCCCAGGGCGAGGAAGCACAGATACGCAGTATTTT
-,TRBV19,TRBJ1-2,TRBD1,CASSTRDRGAVGYTF,TGTGCCAGTAGTACCCGGGACAGGGGGGCTGTCGGCTACACCTTC
-,TRBV7-2,TRBJ2-7,TRBD2,CASSYVTSGTYEQYF,TGTGCCAGCAGCTACGTGACTAGCGGGACCTACGAGCAGTACTTC
few,TRBV7-9,TRBJ1-1,-,CASSLEVQLNTEAFF,TGTGCCAGCAGCTTAGAAGTACAGCTGAACACTGAAGCTTTCTTT
once,TRBV5-1,TRBJ2-1,-,CASSPGLGNEQFF,TGCGCCAGCAGCCCGGGACTCGGCAATGAGCAGTTCTTC
once,TRBV6-5,TRBJ1-2,TRBD1,CASSYRDRVAHGYTF,TGTGCCAGCAGCTACCGGGACAGGGTTGCCCATGGCTACACCTTC